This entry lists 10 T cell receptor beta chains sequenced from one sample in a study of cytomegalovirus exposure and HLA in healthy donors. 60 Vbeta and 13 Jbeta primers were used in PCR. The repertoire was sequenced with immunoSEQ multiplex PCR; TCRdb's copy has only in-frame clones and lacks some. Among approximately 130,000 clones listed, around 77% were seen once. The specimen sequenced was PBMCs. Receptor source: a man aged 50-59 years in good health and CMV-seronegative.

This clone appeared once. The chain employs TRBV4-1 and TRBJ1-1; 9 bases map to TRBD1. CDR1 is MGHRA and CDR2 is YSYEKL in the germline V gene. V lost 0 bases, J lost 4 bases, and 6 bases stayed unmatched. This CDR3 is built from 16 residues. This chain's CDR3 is CASSQEGGQGGTEAFF. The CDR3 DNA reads TGCGCCAGCAGCCAAGAGGGGGGACAGGGCGGCACTGAAGCTTTCTTT.

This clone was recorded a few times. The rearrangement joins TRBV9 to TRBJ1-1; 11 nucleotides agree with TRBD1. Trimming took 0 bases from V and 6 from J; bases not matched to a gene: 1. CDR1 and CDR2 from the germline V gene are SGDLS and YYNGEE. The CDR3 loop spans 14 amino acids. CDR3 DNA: TGTGCCAGCAGCGTAGGGGGACAGGGGGCTGAAGCTTTCTTT. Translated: CASSVGGQGAEAFF.

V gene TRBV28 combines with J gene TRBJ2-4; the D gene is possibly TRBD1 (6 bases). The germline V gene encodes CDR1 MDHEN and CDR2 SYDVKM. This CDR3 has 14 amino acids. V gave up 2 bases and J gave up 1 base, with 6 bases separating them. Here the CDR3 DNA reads TGTGCCAGCAGTTTACAGGGGGCCAAAAACATTCAGTACTTC. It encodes CASSLQGAKNIQYF.

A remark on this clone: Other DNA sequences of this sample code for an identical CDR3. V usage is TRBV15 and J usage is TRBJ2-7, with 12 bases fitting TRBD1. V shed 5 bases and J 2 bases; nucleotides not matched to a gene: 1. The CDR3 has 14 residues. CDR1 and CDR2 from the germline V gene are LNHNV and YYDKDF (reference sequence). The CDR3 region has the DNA TGTGCCACCAGCCGGGACAGGGGGCCCTACGAGCAGTACTTC. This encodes CATSRDRGPYEQYF.

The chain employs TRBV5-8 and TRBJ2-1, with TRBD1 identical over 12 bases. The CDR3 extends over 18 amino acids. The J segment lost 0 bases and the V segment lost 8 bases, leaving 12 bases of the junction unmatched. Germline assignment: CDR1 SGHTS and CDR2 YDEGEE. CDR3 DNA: TGTGCCAGTGGGGACAGGGGGCAACAGCCCAGCTCCTACAATGAGCAGTTCTTC. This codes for CASGDRGQQPSSYNEQFF.

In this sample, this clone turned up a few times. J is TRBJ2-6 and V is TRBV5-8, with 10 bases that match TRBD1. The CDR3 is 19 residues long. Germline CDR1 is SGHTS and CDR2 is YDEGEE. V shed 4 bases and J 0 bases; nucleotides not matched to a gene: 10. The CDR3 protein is CASSTRQGAWGSGANVLTF. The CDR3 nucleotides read TGTGCCAGCAGCACCCGACAGGGGGCGTGGGGCTCTGGGGCCAACGTCCTGACTTTC. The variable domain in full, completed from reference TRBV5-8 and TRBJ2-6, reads EAGVTQSPTHLIKTRGQQATLRCSPISGHTSVYWYQQALGLGLQFLLWYDEGEERNRGNFPPRFSGRQFPNYSSELNVNALELEDSALYLCASSTRQGAWGSGANVLTFGAGSRLTVL.

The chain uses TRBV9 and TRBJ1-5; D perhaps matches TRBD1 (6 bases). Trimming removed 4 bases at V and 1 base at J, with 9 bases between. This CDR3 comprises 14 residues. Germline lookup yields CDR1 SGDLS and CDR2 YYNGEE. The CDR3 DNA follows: TGTGCCAGCAGCCCCACAGGGAGCAATCAGCCCCAGCATTTT. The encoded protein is CASSPTGSNQPQHF. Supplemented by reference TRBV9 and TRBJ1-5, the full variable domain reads DSGVTQTPKHLITATGQRVTLRCSPRSGDLSVYWYQQSLDQGLQFLIQYYNGEERAKGNILERFSAQQFPDLHSELNLSSLELGDSALYFCASSPTGSNQPQHFGDGTRLSIL.

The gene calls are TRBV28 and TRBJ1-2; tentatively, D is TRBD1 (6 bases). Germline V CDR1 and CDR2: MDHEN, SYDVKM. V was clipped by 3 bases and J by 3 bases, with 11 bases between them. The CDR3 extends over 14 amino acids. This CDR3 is CASSFSAGDYGYTF. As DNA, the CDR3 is TGTGCCAGCAGTTTCTCGGCAGGGGACTATGGCTACACCTTC.

Here the CDR3 reads CASSIGGSGSYEQYF. CDR3 DNA: TGTGCCAGTAGTATAGGGGGTAGCGGGAGCTACGAGCAGTACTTC. The chain carries TRBV19 and TRBJ2-7, with 9 bases lining up with TRBD2. The CDR3 consists of 15 residues. Germline V CDR1 and CDR2: LNHDA, SQIVND (reference sequence). V gave up 1 base and J gave up 3 bases; unmatched junction bases: 4.

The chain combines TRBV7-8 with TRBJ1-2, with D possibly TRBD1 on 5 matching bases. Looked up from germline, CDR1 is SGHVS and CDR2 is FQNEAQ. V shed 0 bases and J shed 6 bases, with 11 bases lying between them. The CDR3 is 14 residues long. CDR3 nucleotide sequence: TGTGCCAGCAGCTTAGCCCAGGGATGGGATGGCTACACCTTC. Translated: CASSLAQGWDGYTF.